In this sample, the clone carrying this TCR beta chain turned up a few times. CDR1 and CDR2 (germline): LGHNA, YNFKEQ. This CDR3 comprises 16 residues. These data come from a study of cytomegalovirus exposure and HLA in healthy donors. It was with 60 Vbeta and 13 Jbeta primers that the PCR ran. Assay: immunoSEQ multiplex PCR; the TCRdb copy retains only in-frame clones and omits some. The table has 110,000 to 150,000 clones, roughly three quarters seen once; the top ten hold approximately 1.6%. The source of this sequence is a young woman in good health and CMV-seronegative. Sequencing input: PBMCs. V gene TRBV4-2 combines with J gene TRBJ2-5, with 9 bases aligning to TRBD1. The J call may not be correct, given that the DNA end is closer to TRBJ2-7. The CDR3 loop is CASSLHPERGQGEQYF. The CDR3 DNA reads TGTGCCAGCAGCCTTCACCCGGAACGGGGACAGGGCGAGCAGTACTTC.